The present entry profiles one T cell receptor beta chain with its context. The count of this clone is one. Its target antigen remains unknown. Base-call qualities are not available, and no considerably larger clone is one nucleotide away. This specimen comes from a study of T cell responses to AZD1222 COVID-19 vaccine (dated by TCRdb to the early 2020s). Broadly, across the study: A total of around 240 trial participants underwent TCR sequencing, of whom some 210 received two doses of AZD1222 and around 25 received two doses of the MenACWY control vaccine. Trial participants were enrolled by age into subgroups of 18-55, 56-69 and 70-plus years, and roughly 150, 30 and 60 TCR-sequenced participants, respectively, were included in these subgroups.

The CDR3 regions of human TCRbeta chains were analyzed by immunosequencing. Per the source publication's procedure: TCRs in the repertoires were compared against a reference library of SARS-CoV-2-specific TCRs that had been generated with the MIRA antigen-specificity platform. Breadth was defined as the fraction of unique TCRs that were SARS-CoV-2-associated. Depth was defined as the fraction of total T cells that were SARS-CoV-2-associated. Each spike-specific TCR was assigned to its reactive spike region and to a CD4 or CD8 class using the MIRA data. Log10-transformed breadth and depth values were compared by one-way ANOVA with Sidak's multiple comparisons tests. TCRdb obtained this table from immuneACCESS and retained in-frame rearrangements with V and J assigned. These tables miss some clones; where compared with another copy, unresolved V genes account for less than half of the shortfall, and the remainder is unexplained. V, J and clone size derive from that table, while D and trimming were established from the DNA sequence. Here the sample has about 210,000 clones; 94% occur a single time. The top ten constitute approximately 1.5% of the sample.

Study-wide conclusions, independent of this receptor: The 56-69-year group was small, and its depth increase did not reach significance, likely because of low power. Because no day 14 peak-response samples were available, repertoires were characterized only after the peak T cell response. Nearly half of unique spike-specific TCRs reportedly recognized epitopes outside regions mutated in the B.1.351 and B.1.1.7 variants. Participants were mostly white British and included more females than males, and it was suggested by the authors that clonal diversity may have been underestimated. After two AZD1222 doses, spike-specific TCR breadth and depth were significantly higher than at day 0 and than in MenACWY recipients. CD4 TCRs associated with the vaccine covered the entire spike protein, and the dominant responses were in regions 160-218 and 743-854. Conclusions about previously exposed vaccinees are limited, since just 5 or 6 AZD1222 recipients were seropositive for SARS-CoV-2 at baseline.

Spanning cysteine to phenylalanine, the CDR3 consists of 14 amino acids. This entry keeps only the CDR3 DNA: 42 bases, framed from base 1. V was cut back by 6 bases and J by 0 bases, leaving a gap of 9 bases between them. CDR1 and CDR2, per the germline V gene, are SGHTA and FQGTGA. The time point label, as the study defines it: about 28 days (+/-7) after the second vaccine dose. Read against the paper, the sample's treatment or condition label means: meningococcal conjugate vaccine given as trial control. Vaccinee samples were obtained from the UK trials COV001 and COV002, which included a single-blind randomized controlled phase 2/3 trial of AZD1222 (ChAdOx1 nCoV-19) in healthy adults. For TCRbeta chain sequencing, PBMC samples from trial participants were taken at day 0 and at day 28 after the second dose.

This TCR derives from an adult who received the MenACWY meningococcal vaccine as a control. The chain links TRBV7-3 with TRBJ2-1, with the D call tentatively TRBD1 or TRBD2, each fitting 5 bases. The sample consisted of peripheral blood, taken 28 days after the second dose of the MenACWY control vaccine. The DNA sequence is TGTGCCAGCAGTGGGGGATCCTCCTACAATGAGCAGTTCTTC. The encoded protein is CASSGGSSYNEQFF.